A single sample is the source of the 9 T cell receptor beta chains below, sequenced in a study of tumor and adjacent non-tumor tissue in lung cancer. TCRbeta libraries were built with three rounds of nested PCR, modified from ARM-PCR. TCRdb re-derived calls from the multiplex PCR reads in MiXCR, one entry per CDR3 protein. The sample yields 65,000 to 95,000 distinct CDR3 sequences, around 70% seen once. No cell sorting was done before RNA was extracted from the tissue. The sequenced sample consisted of lung tumor tissue. The receptors come from a woman between 65 and 79 years old with non-small cell lung cancer.

Comment on this clonotype: An end of the junction does not agree with germline; a read error may underlie this. The chain links TRBV5-6 to TRBJ1-4; D gene ambiguous. CDR1 is SGHDT, CDR2 YYEEEE, per germline. The CDR3 runs to 13 residues. The CDR3 sequence is CASSSPETEKLFF. The CDR3 nucleotides are TGTGCAAGCAGCTCACCAGAGACTGAAAAACTGTTTTTT.

Worth noting for this clonotype: A single base separates this from a much larger clone, so it may be a read error. The genes are TRBV20-1 and TRBJ2-5; no clear D gene. V gave up 4 bases and J gave up 5 bases, with 11 bases separating them. Germline CDR1 DFQATT, CDR2 SNEGSKA (reference sequence). The CDR3 loop spans 12 amino acids. CDR3 protein: CSAIQSFETQYF. The CDR3 DNA reads as TGCAGTGCTATACAGAGTTTCGAGACCCAGTACTTC.

A word on this clonotype: With a much larger clone just one base away, this may be a read error. The V and J genes are TRBV12-3 or TRBV12-4 and TRBJ2-1, with D perhaps given as TRBD1 or TRBD2 (5 bases each). Trimming cost V 3 bases and J 8 bases, with 17 bases left between them. The length of the CDR3 is 15 residues. The CDR3 loop is CASSFPTARGDEQFF. CDR3 in DNA: TGTGCCAGCAGTTTTCCCACAGCCCGGGGCGATGAGCAGTTCTTC.

This chain links TRBV7-9 with TRBJ1-2; 7 nucleotides align to TRBD1. Per the germline V gene, CDR1 is SEHNR and CDR2 is FQNEAQ (reference sequence). The trim removed 8 bases at V and 2 bases at J, leaving 11 bases unmatched. The CDR3 is 15 residues long. This chain's CDR3 is CASGPGQLINYGYTF. The DNA for the CDR3 is TGTGCCAGCGGCCCGGGACAGCTGATCAACTATGGCTACACCTTC.

This clonotype is labeled as large. The chain recombines TRBV4-2 with TRBJ2-2; D unclear. Germline V CDR1 and CDR2: LGHNA, YNFKEQ. This CDR3 contains 16 residues. The V end was cut by 0 bases, the J end by 0 bases, with 8 bases between. CDR3 in amino acids: CASSQDWATNTGELFF. The CDR3 nucleotides read TGTGCCAGCAGCCAAGATTGGGCCACGAACACCGGGGAGCTGTTTTTT.

Comments on this clonotype: Likely a read error: the CDR3 ends without its conserved phenylalanine or tryptophan. CDR3 nucleotides: TGTGCCAGCACCGATCATACCGGGACAGTTGGTGGACTGTTTTCT. Residues: CASTDHTGTVGGLFS. J is TRBJ1-4 and V is TRBV6-5, with 7 nucleotides matching TRBD1. Looked up from germline, CDR1 is MNHEY and CDR2 is SVGAGI. With V trimmed by 7 bases and J by 13 bases, 18 bases remained unmatched. The CDR3 covers 15 residues.

This clonotype was observed a handful of times. The chain couples TRBV5-1 to TRBJ2-7; possible D gene TRBD1, 8 bases. CDR1 and CDR2 from the germline V gene are SGHRS and YFSETQ. Trimming removed 4 bases at V and 3 bases at J, with 26 bases between. CDR3 length: 18 amino acids. CDR3: CASSLRGGESGGVYEQYF. CDR3 nucleotide sequence: TGCGCCAGCAGCCTGAGGGGGGGCGAGTCAGGGGGCGTCTACGAGCAGTACTTC. Looking up the rest from reference TRBV5-1 and TRBJ2-7 gives the full variable domain: KAGVTQTPRYLIKTRGQQVTLSCSPISGHRSVSWYQQTPGQGLQFLFEYFSETQRNKGNFPGRFSGRQFSNSRSEMNVSTLELGDSALYLCASSLRGGESGGVYEQYFGPGTRLTVT.

The chain is built from TRBV12-3 or TRBV12-4 and TRBJ2-3, with D hard to call. The V end lost 6 bases, the J end lost 8 bases, and 9 bases lay between the germline ends. The CDR3 length is 11 residues. CDR3 loop: CASRRIGTQYF. CDR3 bases: TGTGCCAGCAGGCGCATAGGTACGCAGTATTTT.

On this clonotype itself: The junction and the germline gene differ at one end; a read error may be behind it. The rearrangement joins TRBV27 to TRBJ2-7; TRBD2 might be the D (6 bases). From germline, CDR1 is MNHEY and CDR2 SMNVEV (reference sequence). The length of the CDR3 is 13 residues. The CDR3 loop is CANSFAGSNEQYF. The CDR3 DNA sequence: TGTGCCAACAGTTTCGCGGGGAGCAACGAGCAGTACTTC.